This T cell receptor beta chain was retrieved from a study of T cells in Graves' hyperthyroidism and ophthalmopathy. Study-level findings and limits: Researchers found most expanded thyroid clonotypes above 0.001 in blood as well.

The authors took PBMCs from 8.5 to 10 ml fresh peripheral blood. Trimming removed 9 bases from V and 5 bases from J, with 14 bases in between. Germline CDR1 SGDLS, CDR2 YYNGEE. This CDR3 comprises 13 residues. Template material for amplifying TCR beta CDR3 regions consisted of RNA transcripts. Carried out on the TCR CDR3, a first-round RT-PCR used the HTBI primer set. MiXCR was run by TCRdb on the multiplex PCR reads, yielding one entry per CDR3 protein. The repertoire holds more than 300,000 distinct CDR3 sequences, with approximately 17% as singletons. This clonotype was detected only a few times. Its antigen is not identified.

This receptor was obtained from a man between 18 and 29 years old with Graves' ophthalmopathy. V gene TRBV9 combines with J gene TRBJ2-2, with a weak D call TRBD1 (6 bases). Sequenced material: blood. The CDR3 DNA is TGTGCCACCGGCAGGGGTCATACCGGGGAGCTGTTTTTT. It codes for CATGRGHTGELFF.